This is a list of T cell receptor beta chains from one sample in a study of blood T cell repertoires in COVID-19. Assay: immunoSEQ multiplex PCR; the TCRdb copy retains only in-frame clones and omits some. The sample shows almost 200,000 clones, around 90% of them seen only once. Material for sequencing was PBMCs or T cells enriched from blood (not recorded which). The source of these receptors is a woman between 18 and 30 years old who had recovered from COVID-19. Both conserved end residues are part of each CDR3. D genes are given only for firm matches. Size is omitted from some rows. Given values are once, few, many or a class for expanded clones.

size	J	V	D	CDR3	DNA
-	TRBJ1-2	TRBV7-9	-	CASSFLDTANYGYTF	TGTGCCAGCAGCTTCTTAGACACAGCTAACTATGGCTACACCTTC
-	TRBJ2-5	TRBV6-1	-	CASSEVMGAGTQYF	TGTGCCAGCAGTGAAGTCATGGGGGCGGGGACCCAGTACTTC
-	TRBJ1-2	TRBV27	TRBD1	CASILQGAGGYTF	TGTGCCAGCATCCTACAGGGGGCGGGTGGCTACACCTTC
-	TRBJ1-5	TRBV7-2	-	CASSFIAEQGQPQHF	TGTGCCAGCAGCTTTATAGCGGAACAAGGGCAGCCCCAGCATTTT
-	TRBJ1-5	TRBV3-1/TRBV3-2	-	CASSQGWQAGQPQHF	TGTGCCAGCAGCCAAGGGTGGCAGGCGGGCCAGCCCCAGCATTTT
once	TRBJ1-5	TRBV9	TRBD1	CASSVAGGDQPQHF	TGTGCCAGCAGCGTAGCAGGGGGCGATCAGCCCCAGCATTTT
-	TRBJ1-3	TRBV18	-	CASSSSLLNTIYF	TGTGCCAGCTCATCGAGTCTCTTAAACACCATATATTTT
-	TRBJ2-3	TRBV11-2	TRBD2	CASSLVLAGGPDTQYF	TGTGCCAGCAGCTTAGTGCTGGCGGGGGGGCCAGATACGCAGTATTTT
-	TRBJ2-2	TRBV11-2	-	CASSLKLNRTGELFF	TGTGCCAGCAGCTTAAAACTGAACAGGACCGGGGAGCTGTTTTTT
-	TRBJ1-6	TRBV10-3	TRBD1	CAIRGDSNSPLHF	TGTGCCATCAGAGGGGACAGTAATTCACCCCTCCACTTT
-	TRBJ2-3	TRBV19	-	CASSMPERLGTDTQYF	TGTGCCAGTAGTATGCCGGAGAGACTCGGCACAGATACGCAGTATTTT
-	TRBJ2-2	TRBV7-9	TRBD1	CASSFRSPQGGNTGELFF	TGTGCCAGCAGCTTTCGGTCCCCACAGGGGGGGAACACCGGGGAGCTGTTTTTT
-	TRBJ2-1	TRBV7-2	TRBD1	CASSLAQTGVHEQFF	TGTGCCAGCAGCTTAGCGCAAACAGGGGTCCATGAGCAGTTCTTC
-	TRBJ1-5	TRBV28	-	CASRDTGGLGQPQHF	TGTGCCAGCAGGGACACGGGGGGCCTTGGTCAGCCCCAGCATTTT
-	TRBJ1-5	TRBV27	-	CAIEPYGGQPQHF	TGTGCCATTGAACCTTATGGGGGGCAGCCCCAGCATTTT
few	TRBJ1-4	TRBV25-1	-	CASSAPGAGGYKLFF	TGTGCCAGCAGTGCACCGGGAGCCGGGGGGTATAAACTGTTTTTT
-	TRBJ2-2	TRBV6-5	-	CASSYSSYTGELFF	TGTGCCAGCAGTTACTCTTCTTACACCGGGGAGCTGTTTTTT
-	TRBJ1-1	TRBV10-3	-	CATSAGSNEAFF	TGTGCCACCTCAGCGGGGAGTAATGAAGCTTTCTTT
-	TRBJ1-1	TRBV3-1/TRBV3-2	TRBD1	CASSYQGGAAAFF	TGTGCCAGCAGCTATCAGGGGGGCGCGGCGGCTTTCTTT
-	TRBJ1-1	TRBV7-9	-	CASRAMAGTEAFF	TGTGCCAGCAGGGCGATGGCAGGCACTGAAGCTTTCTTT
-	TRBJ1-2	TRBV19	-	CASSPGGLTGRYGYTF	TGTGCCAGTAGTCCAGGTGGGCTAACAGGGCGATATGGCTACACCTTC
-	TRBJ2-7	TRBV11-2	-	CASSFAGVSSRGEQYF	TGTGCCAGCAGCTTTGCCGGGGTTAGCTCTCGCGGCGAGCAGTACTTC
-	TRBJ1-1	TRBV28	TRBD1	CASSSGQGTEAFF	TGTGCCAGCAGTTCGGGACAGGGCACTGAAGCTTTCTTT
-	TRBJ1-2	TRBV7-9	-	CASSLDGGHYGYTF	TGTGCCAGCAGCCTTGATGGGGGCCACTATGGCTACACCTTC
-	TRBJ1-1	TRBV12-2	-	CASRLAGARTEAFF	TGTGCAAGTCGCTTAGCGGGGGCGCGCACTGAAGCTTTCTTT
-	TRBJ1-5	TRBV7-2	TRBD1	CASSVRQGSGQPQHF	TGTGCCAGCAGCGTTCGACAGGGCTCAGGCCAGCCCCAGCATTTT
-	TRBJ2-1	TRBV7-2	TRBD2	CASSYGTSNEQFF	TGTGCCAGCAGTTATGGGACTAGCAATGAGCAGTTCTTC
-	TRBJ1-1	TRBV12-3/TRBV12-4	-	CASRAGRITEAFF	TGTGCCAGCAGAGCGGGGAGAATCACTGAAGCTTTCTTT
-	TRBJ2-1	TRBV20-1	TRBD2	CSARDKIAGGYNEQFF	TGCAGTGCTCGTGATAAAATAGCGGGGGGATACAATGAGCAGTTCTTC
-	TRBJ2-1	TRBV9	TRBD2	CASSLGSGGFNEQFF	TGTGCCAGCAGTTTGGGGAGCGGGGGGTTTAATGAGCAGTTCTTC
-	TRBJ2-1	TRBV29-1	TRBD1	CSGERDRERRQFF	TGCAGCGGTGAAAGGGACAGGGAAAGAAGGCAGTTCTTC
-	TRBJ1-6	TRBV12-5	-	CASGITQGSSPLHF	TGTGCTAGTGGTATCACTCAGGGAAGCTCACCCCTCCACTTT
-	TRBJ1-2	TRBV7-8	TRBD1	CASSPRQGIGGYTF	TGTGCCAGCAGCCCCAGACAGGGGATCGGAGGCTACACCTTC
-	TRBJ2-5	TRBV24-1	-	CATSDPGETQYF	TGTGCCACCAGTGACCCCGGGGAGACCCAGTACTTC
-	TRBJ1-5	TRBV10-2	-	CASREQYSNQPQHF	TGCGCCAGCCGAGAACAGTATAGCAATCAGCCCCAGCATTTT
-	TRBJ1-2	TRBV2	TRBD1	CASRGTGRGYGYTF	TGTGCCAGCAGGGGGACAGGGAGGGGATATGGCTACACCTTC
-	TRBJ1-1	TRBV18	TRBD1	CASSPGTDEAFF	TGTGCCAGCTCACCAGGGACAGATGAAGCTTTCTTT
-	TRBJ2-1	TRBV9	-	CASSENGLSYNEQFF	TGTGCCAGCAGCGAAAACGGACTGAGTTACAATGAGCAGTTCTTC
-	TRBJ2-7	TRBV2	TRBD1	CASSLRQGYEQYF	TGTGCCAGCAGTTTGAGACAGGGCTACGAGCAGTACTTC
-	TRBJ1-1	TRBV5-1	-	CASSLGGIEAFF	TGCGCCAGCAGCTTGGGAGGTATTGAAGCTTTCTTT
-	TRBJ1-2	TRBV24-1	-	CATSDSPSGGLDYGYTF	TGTGCCACCAGTGATTCCCCTAGCGGGGGCTTGGACTATGGCTACACCTTC
-	TRBJ2-1	TRBV7-9	-	CASSPTGDEQFF	TGTGCCAGCAGCCCGACAGGTGATGAGCAGTTCTTC
-	TRBJ2-5	TRBV6-6	-	CASRLRQETQYF	TGTGCCAGCAGACTTCGCCAAGAGACCCAGTACTTC
once	TRBJ1-4	TRBV28	-	CASSWTGGGKLFF	TGTGCCAGCAGCTGGACCGGGGGTGGAAAACTGTTTTTT
-	TRBJ2-2	TRBV3-1/TRBV3-2	-	CASSQVGGWVPGELFF	TGTGCCAGCAGCCAAGTCGGGGGATGGGTCCCCGGGGAGCTGTTTTTT
-	TRBJ2-3	TRBV6-5	-	CASKHRGTDTQYF	TGTGCCAGCAAGCACCGGGGTACAGATACGCAGTATTTT
-	TRBJ2-5	TRBV15	TRBD1	CATSRQQGELETQYF	TGTGCCACCAGCAGGCAACAGGGGGAGTTAGAGACCCAGTACTTC
-	TRBJ2-3	TRBV6-5	-	CASSDETGSTDTQYF	TGTGCCAGCTCTGACGAGACAGGTAGCACAGATACGCAGTATTTT
-	TRBJ2-1	TRBV9	TRBD2	CASSVIWGGGSEQFF	TGTGCCAGCAGCGTAATATGGGGCGGGGGAAGTGAGCAGTTCTTC
-	TRBJ1-1	TRBV19	-	CASSSQGLGTEAFF	TGTGCCAGTAGTAGCCAGGGACTGGGGACTGAAGCTTTCTTT
-	TRBJ2-3	TRBV9	-	CASSVGQGRADTQYF	TGTGCCAGCAGCGTGGGGCAGGGGAGGGCAGATACGCAGTATTTT